Shown below are 24 T cell receptor beta chains from a single sample sequenced in a study of early T cells in non-severe SARS-CoV-2 infection. TCRdb used MiXCR to reprocess the 5' RACE reads, holding one entry per CDR3 protein. Of tens of thousands of distinct CDR3 sequences detected, around an eighth appear once; the ten largest clones hold 3%. The sample comprised whole blood. Source of these receptors: an adult who was a healthcare worker with PCR-confirmed SARS-CoV-2 infection or an uninfected control (not recorded which).

The rearrangement joins TRBV29-1 to TRBJ2-3; D gene uncertain. Trimming removed 4 bases from V and 0 bases from J, with 14 bases in between. Germline V gene lookup returns CDR1 SQVTM and CDR2 ANQGSEA. The CDR3 extends over 15 amino acids. The DNA for the CDR3 is TGCAGCGTTGGGAGCCATCCTCCTAGCACAGATACGCAGTATTTT. Translation gives CSVGSHPPSTDTQYF.

This clonotype came up a few times. The CDR3 DNA reads TGTGCCAGCAGCTTAGGGGGGGCTAGCGGGTTCTACGAGCAGTACTTC. Amino acids: CASSLGGASGFYEQYF. The rearrangement joins TRBV11-3 to TRBJ2-7, with 8 nucleotides matching TRBD2. Germline CDR1 is SGHNT and CDR2 is YENEEA. The CDR3 is 16 amino acids. Losses at the gene ends were 1 base for V and 3 bases for J; bases not matched to a gene: 8. The full variable domain, in which reference TRBV11-3 and TRBJ2-7 provide the parts outside the CDR3, is EAGVVQSPRYKIIEKKQPVAFWCNPISGHNTLYWYLQNLGQGPELLIRYENEEAVDDSQLPKDRFSAERLKGVDSTLKIQPAELGDSAVYLCASSLGGASGFYEQYFGPGTRLTVT.

In DNA form, the CDR3 reads TGTGCCAGCAGTGAACAGGGAAACACCGGGGAGCTGTTTTTT. Protein: CASSEQGNTGELFF. This chain links TRBV6-4 with TRBJ2-2, with D tentatively TRBD1 (6 bases). The CDR3 is 14 amino acids. Trimming left V 3 bases short and J 2 bases short, with 7 bases between. Germline CDR1 is MRHNA and CDR2 is SNTAGT.

The chain employs TRBV11-2 and TRBJ2-5, with 7 bases aligning to TRBD2. Germline CDR1 reads SGHAT; CDR2 reads FQNNGV. J lost 5 bases, V lost 3 bases, and 6 bases had no gene match. The CDR3 contains 14 residues. The chain's CDR3 is CASSFRLAQETQYF. Written as DNA, the CDR3 is TGTGCCAGCAGCTTCCGACTAGCTCAGGAGACCCAGTACTTC. Filled out from reference TRBV11-2 and TRBJ2-5, the complete variable domain reads EAGVAQSPRYKIIEKRQSVAFWCNPISGHATLYWYQQILGQGPKLLIQFQNNGVVDDSQLPKDRFSAERLKGVDSTLKIQPAKLEDSAVYLCASSFRLAQETQYFGPGTRLLVL.

V usage is TRBV28 and J usage is TRBJ2-1, with TRBD2 identical over 10 bases. The CDR3 covers 15 residues. The germline V gene has CDR1 MDHEN and CDR2 SYDVKM. After removal of 7 bases from V and 6 bases from J, the junction contained 9 bases not matched to a gene. CDR3 sequence: CASTKAGGSSNEQFF. CDR3 coding DNA: TGTGCCAGCACCAAAGCGGGAGGGAGTTCCAATGAGCAGTTCTTC.

This clonotype appeared many times. This rearrangement joins TRBV20-1 to TRBJ2-2; 8 positions agree with TRBD2. The V gene's germline CDR1 is DFQATT and CDR2 SNEGSKA (reference sequence). After removal of 0 bases from V and 7 bases from J, the junction contained 7 bases not matched to a gene. This CDR3 region has 15 residues. The CDR3 DNA reads as TGCAGTGCTAGAGATCCGCGGGGGGAAGACGGGGAGCTGTTTTTT. Its translation: CSARDPRGEDGELFF.

This clonotype was seen repeatedly, ten times or more. The chain links TRBV6-5 to TRBJ2-1; tentatively, D is TRBD1 or TRBD2 (5 bases each). V lost 4 bases and J 5 bases, leaving 12 bases between the germline ends. From germline, CDR1 is MNHEY and CDR2 SVGAGI. This CDR3 contains 14 residues. DNA for the CDR3: TGTGCCAGCAGTTCCCCACGGGGCAACAATGAGCAGTTCTTC. As protein: CASSSPRGNNEQFF.

This clonotype has ten or more counts. In DNA, the CDR3 is TGTGCCAGCAGCTCCCCGGCCGGGTATGGCTACACCTTC. Translation gives CASSSPAGYGYTF. V and J are TRBV7-9 and TRBJ1-2; D unclear. This CDR3 spans 13 amino acids. Trimming cost V 4 bases and J 5 bases, with 11 bases left between them. The germline CDR1 and CDR2 sequences are SEHNR and FQNEAQ (reference sequence). Complete variable domain (other parts from reference TRBV7-9 and TRBJ1-2): DTGVSQNPRHKITKRGQNVTFRCDPISEHNRLYWYRQTLGQGPEFLTYFQNEAQLEKSRLLSDRFSAERPKGSFSTLEIQRTEQGDSAMYLCASSSPAGYGYTFGSGTRLTVV.

This clonotype showed up many times. The V and J genes are TRBV7-3 and TRBJ2-1; D is perhaps TRBD2 (6 bases). Per the germline V gene, CDR1 is SGHTA and CDR2 is FQGTGA. Trimming pared 0 bases from V and 2 bases from J, leaving 8 bases between. The CDR3 totals 15 residues. The CDR3 protein is CASSLTPGAYNEQFF. The CDR3 DNA reads as TGTGCCAGCAGCTTAACGCCGGGGGCCTACAATGAGCAGTTCTTC.

This clonotype was counted at least ten times. The V gene is TRBV15, the J gene TRBJ2-3; 12 bases align to TRBD1. The CDR3 totals 16 residues. Germline CDR1 LNHNV, CDR2 YYDKDF (reference sequence). Trimming at V came to 5 bases and at J to 7 bases, leaving 10 bases not matched to a gene. CDR3: CATSVSGTGGRNTQYF. The DNA of the CDR3 is TGTGCCACCAGCGTCTCCGGGACAGGGGGCAGAAATACGCAGTATTTT.

This clonotype was seen repeatedly, ten times or more. The chain has TRBV12-3 or TRBV12-4 and TRBJ2-5; 8 bases match TRBD1. V trimming: 5 bases; J trimming: 4 bases; junction bases outside the gene matches: 6. This CDR3 is built from 14 residues. The CDR3 coding sequence is TGTGCCAGCAGTGGACAGGGACGCTTAGAGACCCAGTACTTC. It is translated as CASSGQGRLETQYF.

This clonotype occurred a few times. In DNA, the CDR3 is TGTGCCAGCAGCTTTGCGGGAGCTACGTACGAGCAGTACTTC. Translating gives CASSFAGATYEQYF. The chain joins TRBV11-2 to TRBJ2-7, with 7 bases aligning to TRBD2. This CDR3 is 14 amino acids long. CDR1 and CDR2 (germline): SGHAT, FQNNGV. Unmatched junction bases numbered 6, after V lost 3 bases and J lost 4 bases.

This clonotype came up a few times. The chain couples TRBV7-9 to TRBJ2-3, with TRBD2 matching 13 bases. The CDR3 length is 16 residues. Trimming removed 5 bases from V and 2 bases from J; junction bases left unmatched: 4. Per germline, CDR1 SEHNR and CDR2 FQNEAQ (reference sequence). CDR3 nucleotide sequence: TGTGCCAGCAGCAAGGGACTAGCGGGATACACAGATACGCAGTATTTT. Protein sequence: CASSKGLAGYTDTQYF.

The chain is built from TRBV5-8 and TRBJ2-1; no firm D call. Germline V lookup: CDR1 SGHTS, CDR2 YDEGEE. Trimming removed 2 bases from V and 0 bases from J, with 12 bases in between. There are 16 residues in the CDR3. In DNA, the CDR3 is TGTGCCAGCAGCTTAAAAGGGTTCAGCTCCTACAATGAGCAGTTCTTC. Protein product: CASSLKGFSSYNEQFF.

This clonotype occurred many times. The CDR3 sequence is CASSGGRNPQETQYF. For the CDR3, the DNA is TGCGCCAGCAGTGGGGGTCGGAACCCCCAAGAGACCCAGTACTTC. V gene TRBV5-1 combines with J gene TRBJ2-5; D tentatively fits TRBD1 or TRBD2 (5 bases each). Trimming left V 5 bases short and J 1 base short, with 15 bases between. Germline values: CDR1 SGHRS, CDR2 YFSETQ. The CDR3 totals 15 residues.

The CDR3 DNA is TGTGCCATCCGGGACAGGGATACGCAGTATTTT. Translating it yields CAIRDRDTQYF. The chain links TRBV10-3 to TRBJ2-3; 8 positions agree with TRBD1. Germline V gives CDR1 ENHRY, CDR2 SYGVKD. CDR3 length: 11 residues. The V and J ends lost 8 bases and 6 bases, in that order; junction bases with no gene match: 1.

On this clonotype itself: The junction differs from germline at one of its ends, possibly a read error. The chain employs TRBV6-6 and TRBJ2-1; 10 bases line up with TRBD2. Per germline, CDR1 MNHNY and CDR2 SVGAGI (reference sequence). The CDR3 extends over 14 amino acids. The CDR3 DNA reads TGTGCCGGCAGTTTCCTAGCGGGGGACAATGAGCAGTTCTTC. It is translated as CAGSFLAGDNEQFF.

This clonotype was seen a few times. The V call is TRBV20-1, the J call TRBJ2-5, with 11 bases identical to TRBD2. The V segment lost 7 bases and the J segment 1 base; nucleotides outside the gene matches: 8. Germline V gives CDR1 DFQATT, CDR2 SNEGSKA (reference sequence). The CDR3 spans 15 residues. DNA of the CDR3: TGCAGTGAGGGGACTAGCGGTTCTTCCCAAGAGACCCAGTACTTC. Translating gives CSEGTSGSSQETQYF.

This clonotype was counted at least ten times. The chain recombines TRBV7-2 with TRBJ1-5; 7 bases line up with TRBD1. Germline V CDR1 and CDR2: SGHTA, FQGNSA. The J segment lost 7 bases and the V segment lost 5 bases, leaving 11 bases of the junction unmatched. The CDR3 runs to 15 residues. The CDR3 protein is CASSTLTGDYQPQHF. Written as DNA, the CDR3 is TGTGCCAGCAGCACACTTACAGGGGACTACCAGCCCCAGCATTTT.

The rearrangement uses TRBV3-1 and TRBJ2-7; the D is unclear. Germline CDR1 and CDR2: LGHDT and YNNKEL (reference sequence). Trimming cost V 5 bases and J 12 bases, with 17 bases left between them. The CDR3 has 12 amino acids. Here the CDR3 reads CASSSPGEKAYF. In DNA, the CDR3 is TGTGCCAGCAGCTCACCGGGCGAGAAAGCGTACTTC.

This clonotype was seen a few times. The V call is TRBV11-3, the J call TRBJ2-5; 9 bases map to TRBD2. The germline V gene has CDR1 SGHNT and CDR2 YENEEA. The CDR3 has 16 amino acids. The J segment lost 1 base and the V segment lost 5 bases, leaving 8 bases of the junction unmatched. In DNA, the CDR3 is TGTGCCAGCAGCATGGGCGGGAGGGCCGGCCAAGAGACCCAGTACTTC. This translates into CASSMGGRAGQETQYF.

This clonotype appeared many times. V and J are TRBV6-4 and TRBJ2-3, with 8 bases that match TRBD2. Germline loops: CDR1 MRHNA, CDR2 SNTAGT. Trimming took 3 bases from V and 1 from J; bases not matched to a gene: 0. This CDR3 is built from 14 residues. CDR3 region: CASSERGGTDTQYF. Written as DNA, the CDR3 is TGTGCCAGCAGTGAGCGGGGGGGCACAGATACGCAGTATTTT.

Many counts were recorded for this clonotype. The chain links TRBV7-2 to TRBJ2-5; D possibly matches TRBD1 or TRBD2 (5 bases each). The CDR3 has 18 amino acids. Deletions cut 5 bases from V and 8 bases from J, with 30 bases between. Per germline, CDR1 SGHTA and CDR2 FQGNSA. This chain's CDR3 is CASSPGVQRPPRGGTQYF. DNA for the CDR3: TGTGCCAGCAGCCCCGGCGTCCAGCGGCCCCCCCGGGGCGGTACCCAGTACTTC. The whole variable domain, remainder taken from reference TRBV7-2 and TRBJ2-5, is GAGVSQSPSNKVTEKGKDVELRCDPISGHTALYWYRQSLGQGLEFLIYFQGNSAPDKSGLPSDRFSAERTGGSVSTLTIQRTQQEDSAVYLCASSPGVQRPPRGGTQYFGPGTRLLVL.

Many counts were recorded for this clonotype. The chain combines TRBV13 with TRBJ1-1; TRBD1 might be the D (5 bases). Between the trimmed V and J ends, which lost 4 bases and 1 base, there was a span of 10 bases. Germline lookup yields CDR1 PRHDT and CDR2 FYEKMQ (reference sequence). CDR3 length equals 14 residues. DNA of the CDR3: TGTGCCAGCAGCTCCGGGACGGCGAACACTGAAGCTTTCTTT. It translates to CASSSGTANTEAFF. The full variable domain, in which reference TRBV13 and TRBJ1-1 provide the parts outside the CDR3, is AAGVIQSPRHLIKEKRETATLKCYPIPRHDTVYWYQQGPGQDPQFLISFYEKMQSDKGSIPDRFSAQQFSDYHSELNMSSLELGDSALYFCASSSGTANTEAFFGQGTRLTVV.